The clone carrying this T cell receptor (beta chain) occurred many times. The antigen remains undetermined. The CDR3 goes on 3 residues after the read ends, and that part is filled in from the germline J gene. This sample stems from a study of T cell clonality in common variable immunodeficiency. Study outcomes and limitations: TCRbeta clonality was increased in CVID versus healthy controls. In common variable immunodeficiency, TCR beta chains reportedly carried fewer deletions and N-nucleotide insertions. CVID subjects shared fewer TCRbeta clones than healthy controls did.

The CDR3 spans 17 residues. Trimming took 4 bases from V and 2 from J; bases not matched to a gene: 8. Germline assignment: CDR1 KGHSH and CDR2 LQKENI. Both groups were predominantly of Caucasian heritage. TCRdb's copy holds only in-frame clones and misses some; the assay was immunoSEQ multiplex PCR. There are about 52,000 clones in the sample, none observed a single time. This TCR derives from a person aged 18 to 75 in good health. V gene TRBV18 combines with J gene TRBJ2-2, with TRBD1 matching 9 bases. Sequencing used peripheral blood mononuclear cells. The sequenced part of the CDR3 DNA is TGTGCCAGCTCACTTCGAACGGGACAGGGTAACACCGGGGAG. As protein: CASSLRTGQGNTGE. The full CDR3 protein is CASSLRTGQGNTGELFF.